Below are 28 T cell receptor beta chains sequenced from a single sample in a study of CD8+ T cells in alopecia areata (dated by TCRdb to the late 2010s). Libraries were made using the immunoSEQ multiplex PCR assay. For TCR sequencing, RNA was extracted from every sample and reverse transcribed into cDNA to serve as template. TCRdb stores this immuneACCESS table with in-frame sequences only. Part of the clones is absent; in the studies checked, under half of the shortfall reflects unresolved V genes, and no reason is known for the rest. The sample includes around 270,000 clones, with 55% to 75% observed a single time. More than 1.5% of the sample belongs to the ten largest clones. Reading the label with the study, this specimen's time point is: around 24 weeks on oral tofacitinib. The treatment or condition label on this specimen signifies: oral pan-JAK inhibitor, 5-10 mg twice daily. The material sequenced was CD4+ T cells sorted from blood, taken at week 24, from a patient treated with tofacitinib. These receptors were collected from a human donor with alopecia areata.

This clone appeared a few times. The chain combines TRBV6-1 with TRBJ1-4; a possible D gene is TRBD1 (6 bases). The CDR3 covers 12 residues. The germline CDR1 and CDR2 sequences are MNHNS and SASEGT. Trimming removed 10 bases from V and 8 bases from J, with 14 bases in between. The DNA of the CDR3 is TGTGCCACCCGGACAGTGGACGAAAAACTGTTTTTT. The encoded protein is CATRTVDEKLFF.

The rearrangement uses TRBV7-8 and TRBJ2-3; D ambiguous. Per the germline V gene, CDR1 is SGHVS and CDR2 is FQNEAQ. V was clipped by 0 bases and J by 9 bases, with 13 bases between them. The CDR3 extends over 14 amino acids. This chain's CDR3 is CASSLANREGTQYF. CDR3 nucleotides: TGTGCCAGCAGCTTAGCGAATAGGGAAGGGACGCAGTATTTT.

This clone showed up just a few times. CDR3 in amino acids: CARPGGEADTQYF. The CDR3 DNA reads as TGTGCCAGACCGGGGGGCGAAGCAGATACGCAGTATTTT. The chain couples TRBV21-1 to TRBJ2-3; the D call of TRBD2 is as the table states it, not checked on the DNA. TRBV21-1 is reported as a pseudogene. The CDR3 consists of 13 residues.

The V gene is TRBV11-2, the J gene TRBJ2-1; D unresolved. The CDR3 loop spans 11 amino acids. CDR1 is SGHAT and CDR2 is FQNNGV in the germline V gene. Trimming left V 5 bases short and J 5 bases short, with 4 bases between. The DNA of the CDR3 is TGTGCCAGCAGCATCAACAATGAGCAGTTCTTC. Encoded protein: CASSINNEQFF.

This chain uses TRBV27 with TRBJ1-1; unclear D gene. V lost 2 bases and J 1 base, leaving 11 bases between the germline ends. The V gene's germline CDR1 is MNHEY and CDR2 SMNVEV (reference sequence). The length of the CDR3 is 15 residues. CDR3 in amino acids: CASSLRRRANTEAFF. CDR3 nucleotides: TGTGCCAGCAGTTTAAGGAGGCGCGCGAACACTGAAGCTTTCTTT.

This chain joins TRBV29-1 and TRBJ2-7; D might be TRBD1 or TRBD2, each matching 5 bases. V was pared by 4 bases and J by 6 bases, with 10 bases between. CDR3 length: 11 residues. Germline V lookup: CDR1 SQVTM, CDR2 ANQGSEA. CDR3 sequence (DNA): TGCAGCGTTGTTCTGAGGGGCGAGCAGTACTTC. Its protein product is CSVVLRGEQYF.

The chain couples TRBV29-1 to TRBJ1-1; D might be TRBD1 (6 bases). V was clipped by 5 bases and J by 1 base, with 20 bases between them. Germline-derived CDR1 and CDR2 are SQVTM and ANQGSEA. The CDR3 is made up of 16 amino acids. This CDR3 is CSVFRSRGEGNTEAFF. CDR3 DNA sequence: TGCAGCGTTTTCAGATCCAGGGGTGAAGGGAACACTGAAGCTTTCTTT. Full variable domain (outside the CDR3, taken from reference TRBV29-1 and TRBJ1-1): SAVISQKPSRDICQRGTSLTIQCQVDSQVTMMFWYRQQPGQSLTLIATANQGSEATYESGFVIDKFPISRPNLTFSTLTVSNMSPEDSSIYLCSVFRSRGEGNTEAFFGQGTRLTVV.

The chain links TRBV5-1 to TRBJ2-5; D is unresolved. V was pared by 4 bases and J by 8 bases, with 21 bases between. The CDR3 has 15 residues. CDR1 is SGHRS and CDR2 is YFSETQ in the germline V gene. The CDR3 sequence is CASSPIGSVDATQYF. The CDR3 DNA is TGCGCCAGCAGCCCAATTGGGTCAGTGGACGCAACCCAGTACTTC. Together with reference TRBV5-1 and TRBJ2-5, the CDR3 gives the full variable domain: KAGVTQTPRYLIKTRGQQVTLSCSPISGHRSVSWYQQTPGQGLQFLFEYFSETQRNKGNFPGRFSGRQFSNSRSEMNVSTLELGDSALYLCASSPIGSVDATQYFGPGTRLLVL.

The V call is TRBV30, the J call TRBJ1-1; unclear D gene. V lost 6 bases to trimming and J lost 2 bases, with 13 bases between them. The germline V gene has CDR1 GTSNPN and CDR2 SVGIG (reference sequence). The CDR3 extends over 13 amino acids. The CDR3 DNA follows: TGTGCCTGTAAAAAGAACCCAAACACTGAAGCTTTCTTT. Amino acids: CACKKNPNTEAFF.

This clone is a singleton in its sample. The V call is TRBV7-3, the J call TRBJ1-2, with D possibly matching TRBD1 (6 bases). The length of the CDR3 is 13 residues. The germline V gene encodes CDR1 SGHTA and CDR2 FQGTGA. V was cut by 3 bases and J by 4 bases, with 9 bases left in between. The CDR3 DNA is TGTGCCAGCAGCTTTCTGGGGGCCTATGGCTACACCTTC. Amino acids: CASSFLGAYGYTF.

This sequence joins TRBV5-1 and TRBJ2-5; a weak D match, TRBD2 (6 bases). The CDR3 is 14 residues long. In germline, CDR1 is SGHRS, CDR2 YFSETQ. The germline V and J ends were trimmed by 0 bases and 5 bases, with 11 bases remaining between them. The DNA for the CDR3 is TGCGCCAGCAGCTTGGAGTTTCGGGGGGAGACCCAGTACTTC. Translated, it gives CASSLEFRGETQYF.

This chain joins TRBV6-6 and TRBJ2-7; either TRBD1 or TRBD2 may fit D (6 bases each). Germline V CDR1 and CDR2: MNHNY, SVGAGI (reference sequence). V lost 0 bases and J lost 2, with 11 bases in between. This CDR3 has 15 amino acids. CDR3 sequence: CASSYSLRGAYEQYF. The CDR3 DNA reads as TGTGCCAGCAGTTACTCACTGAGGGGGGCCTACGAGCAGTACTTC.

This chain links TRBV2 with TRBJ1-5, with TRBD1 matching 7 bases. CDR1 is SNHLY and CDR2 is FYNNEI in the germline V gene. The CDR3 is 15 residues long. The V gene end was trimmed by 1 base and the J gene end by 5 bases; junction bases not matched to a gene: 5. The CDR3 DNA follows: TGTGCCAGCAGTGAAGTGGAGGGGGCTTATCAGCCCCAGCATTTT. Translated, it gives CASSEVEGAYQPQHF.

The V gene is TRBV6-5, the J gene TRBJ2-7; 9 bases line up with TRBD2. Germline CDR1 MNHEY, CDR2 SVGAGI. The CDR3 has 14 amino acids. V trimming: 6 bases; J trimming: 0 bases; junction bases outside the gene matches: 3. Written as DNA, the CDR3 is TGTGCCAGCAGGTATAGCGGGGGCTCCTACGAGCAGTACTTC. It is translated as CASRYSGGSYEQYF.

This clone appeared once. The chain employs TRBV28 and TRBJ2-1, with 7 bases identical to TRBD1. This CDR3 spans 14 amino acids. After removal of 2 bases from V and 4 bases from J, the junction contained 2 bases not matched to a gene. The germline V gene encodes CDR1 MDHEN and CDR2 SYDVKM. The CDR3 coding sequence is TGTGCCAGCAGTTTACCGACAGGGTACAATGAGCAGTTCTTC. It yields the protein CASSLPTGYNEQFF.

V and J are TRBV2 and TRBJ2-2; D is unclear. CDR3 length: 14 amino acids. V lost 4 bases to trimming and J lost 6 bases, with 12 bases between them. Germline lookup yields CDR1 SNHLY and CDR2 FYNNEI. The CDR3 reads CASSVGSTPGELFF. The CDR3 bases are TGTGCCAGCAGTGTTGGCTCGACCCCCGGGGAGCTGTTTTTT.

V usage is TRBV29-1 and J usage is TRBJ1-4, with 8 bases identical to TRBD1. J was trimmed by 7 bases and V by 6 bases; bases with no gene match: 10. In germline, CDR1 is SQVTM, CDR2 ANQGSEA. The CDR3 totals 14 residues. In DNA, the CDR3 is TGCAGCGTGGTCGGACAGGGTGTGAGTGAAAAACTGTTTTTT. The encoded protein is CSVVGQGVSEKLFF.

This chain links TRBV4-3 with TRBJ1-2; 7 bases are shared with TRBD1. Per germline, CDR1 LGHNA and CDR2 YSLEER. The V segment lost 3 bases and the J segment 6 bases; nucleotides outside the gene matches: 13. This CDR3 is built from 16 residues. CDR3 amino acids: CASSQDYGGQVNGYTF. The CDR3 DNA reads TGCGCCAGCAGCCAGGATTATGGTGGACAGGTGAATGGCTACACCTTC.

The rearrangement links TRBV6-1 to TRBJ1-2; D gene uncertain. The CDR3 sequence is 12 residues long. Germline CDR1 reads MNHNS; CDR2 reads SASEGT. Trimming shortened V by 3 bases and J by 6 bases, and 8 bases separated the two germline ends. In DNA form, the CDR3 reads TGTGCCAGCAGTGATAACTGGGATGGCTACACCTTC. It encodes CASSDNWDGYTF.

The chain combines TRBV6-5 with TRBJ2-7; 7 nucleotides line up with TRBD1. Germline V lookup: CDR1 MNHEY, CDR2 SVGAGI. The CDR3 totals 14 residues. Unmatched junction bases numbered 9, after V lost 5 bases and J lost 5 bases. The CDR3 sequence is CASSPSTGIHEQYF. CDR3 sequence (DNA): TGTGCCAGCAGTCCCTCGACAGGGATCCACGAGCAGTACTTC.

The chain uses TRBV18 and TRBJ1-2, with TRBD1 matching over 8 bases. The ends lost 3 bases at V and 6 bases at J; junction bases unmatched: 3. The CDR3 covers 13 residues. Per the germline V gene, CDR1 is KGHSH and CDR2 is LQKENI. The CDR3 DNA follows: TGTGCCAGCTCACCGGGACAGGCGCATGGCTACACCTTC. Its protein is CASSPGQAHGYTF.

This clone was seen only a few times. The chain joins TRBV5-4 to TRBJ1-3; D uncertain. The CDR3 is made up of 13 amino acids. Germline lookup yields CDR1 SGHNT and CDR2 YYREEE (reference sequence). The V end was cut by 4 bases, the J end by 1 base, with 6 bases between. CDR3 in DNA: TGTGCCAGCAGCAGGTCTTCTGGAAACACCATATATTTT. Its protein product is CASSRSSGNTIYF.

The CDR3 sequence: CSVGAWEGRETQYF. The CDR3 bases are TGCAGCGTTGGGGCCTGGGAAGGGAGAGAGACCCAGTACTTC. The chain couples TRBV29-1 to TRBJ2-5, with D possibly TRBD2 on 5 matching bases. The CDR3 consists of 14 residues. Germline assignment: CDR1 SQVTM and CDR2 ANQGSEA. Trimming pared 4 bases from V and 4 bases from J, leaving 16 bases between.

This chain uses TRBV6-5 with TRBJ1-2, with 7 bases matching TRBD1. This CDR3 is built from 13 residues. The germline CDR1 and CDR2 sequences are MNHEY and SVGAGI. V dropped 5 bases and J dropped 4; count of bases not matched to a gene: 4. DNA for the CDR3: TGTGCCAGCAGTCCGGGACAGCTCTATGGCTACACCTTC. This gives the protein CASSPGQLYGYTF.

The chain links TRBV29-1 to TRBJ1-6; D is uncertain. CDR1 SQVTM and CDR2 ANQGSEA come from the germline V gene. The CDR3 is 14 amino acids. Trimming took off 6 bases at V and 11 bases at J, with 20 bases between the two ends. The DNA for the CDR3 is TGCAGCGTGGCATACGAGGCAGGAGAAACACCCCTCCACTTT. Amino acids: CSVAYEAGETPLHF.

The V gene is TRBV7-9, the J gene TRBJ2-3, with 7 bases identical to TRBD1. Germline CDR1 is SEHNR and CDR2 is FQNEAQ (reference sequence). Trimming cost V 6 bases and J 3 bases; bases outside gene matches: 9. The CDR3 has 15 amino acids. This CDR3 reads CASSPTGFVTDTQYF. The CDR3 DNA reads as TGTGCCAGCAGTCCGACAGGGTTTGTTACAGATACGCAGTATTTT.

This clone was seen more than once but under ten times. This same CDR3 is encoded by further DNA sequences in the sample. The CDR3 protein is CASSSVETQYF. The CDR3 nucleotides are TGCGCCAGCAGCTCCGTAGAGACCCAGTACTTC. The chain combines TRBV5-1 with TRBJ2-5, with no clear D. Deletions cut 3 bases from V and 4 bases from J, with 4 bases between. The CDR3 spans 11 residues. CDR1 SGHRS and CDR2 YFSETQ come from the germline V gene.

The chain has TRBV7-2 and TRBJ2-3, with a possible D match to TRBD1 (5 bases). Trimming cost V 6 bases and J 6 bases, with 10 bases left between them. CDR1 and CDR2 from the germline V gene are SGHTA and FQGNSA. The CDR3 runs 12 residues. Here the CDR3 DNA reads TGTGCCAGCAGTCTAAAGGGGGATACGCAGTATTTT. It translates to CASSLKGDTQYF.